This T cell receptor beta chain was identified in a study of blood T cell repertoires in COVID-19. Study-level information: T cells, B-cell-depleted T cells, or PBMCs provided the cDNA or gDNA that served as material.

In germline, CDR1 is LNHDA, CDR2 SQIVND (reference sequence). Trimming shortened V by 5 bases and J by 1 base, and 15 bases separated the two germline ends. The CDR3 extends over 15 amino acids. Data came from immunoSEQ multiplex PCR; TCRdb stores just in-frame clones and leaves some out. The sample carries 120,000 to 150,000 clones, approximately 86% recorded once. In this sample, this clone turned up a few times. The sequence derives from a human donor in a cohort sampled during active COVID-19. Input material: peripheral blood. The chain uses TRBV19 and TRBJ2-7; D perhaps matches TRBD2 (6 bases). The CDR3 DNA follows: TGTGCCAGTAGTCCAGAGGAGGGGTTATCCTACGAGCAGTACTTC. Its protein product is CASSPEEGLSYEQYF. Drawing the rest from reference TRBV19 and TRBJ2-7, the complete variable domain is DGGITQSPKYLFRKEGQNVTLSCEQNLNHDAMYWYRQDPGQGLRLIYYSQIVNDFQKGDIAEGYSVSREKKESFPLTVTSAQKNPTAFYLCASSPEEGLSYEQYFGPGTRLTVT.